Listed here is a single T cell receptor beta chain. The source of the sample is a study of blood T cell repertoires in COVID-19. Study summary: PBMCs, B-cell-depleted T cells, or T cells were the source of the cDNA or gDNA that made up the material.

The germline CDR1 and CDR2 sequences are SGHRS and YFSETQ. There are 16 residues in the CDR3. The V segment lost 5 bases and the J segment 0 bases; nucleotides outside the gene matches: 8. Original analysis: Reference gene primers were amplified, and this amplification served to estimate nucleated cell counts. Libraries were prepared by immunoSEQ multiplex PCR; TCRdb keeps only in-frame clonotypes and omits some of them. V and J calls and clone size are copied from that table; D and trimming were computed from the DNA. Of 90,000 to 120,000 clones in the sample, roughly 84% are singletons; the top ten hold around 4.2%.

The receptor comes from a human donor in a cohort sampled during active COVID-19. The rearrangement joins TRBV5-1 to TRBJ2-1, with TRBD2 identical over 7 bases. The sample consisted of peripheral blood. The CDR3 region has the DNA TGCGCCAGCAGGGTTAGCGGGCCGGGCTCCTACAATGAGCAGTTCTTC. This translates into CASRVSGPGSYNEQFF. The full variable domain, completed using reference TRBV5-1 and TRBJ2-1, is KAGVTQTPRYLIKTRGQQVTLSCSPISGHRSVSWYQQTPGQGLQFLFEYFSETQRNKGNFPGRFSGRQFSNSRSEMNVSTLELGDSALYLCASRVSGPGSYNEQFFGPGTRLTVL.